The 6 T cell receptor beta chains below were found in one sample sequenced in a study of metastatic and nonmetastatic thyroid tumors. With MiXCR, TCRdb called clones anew from the PCR reads. The sample has 7,000 or so clones; 18% are singletons. No patient received treatment before thyroid surgery. Material: adjacent normal tissue. These receptors originate from a male donor with papillary thyroid cancer or a benign thyroid nodule (not recorded which). Some clones in this sample may be carry-over from other donors' samples.

Only a few counts were recorded for this clone. J is TRBJ1-1 and V is TRBV28; possibly TRBD1 for D (5 bases). The CDR3 is 13 amino acids. Trimming shortened V by 6 bases and J by 0 bases, and 8 bases separated the two germline ends. CDR1 and CDR2 (germline): MDHEN, SYDVKM. The CDR3 nucleotides are TGTGCCAGCAGCGGAGGGGTGAACACTGAAGCTTTCTTT. Translating gives CASSGGVNTEAFF.

This clone appeared a few times. The V call is TRBV15, the J call TRBJ1-5; D gene uncertain. CDR1 is LNHNV and CDR2 is YYDKDF in the germline V gene (reference sequence). V was trimmed by 0 bases and J by 8 bases, leaving 8 bases between them. The CDR3 sequence is 13 residues long. The CDR3 protein is CATSREEGKPQHF. In DNA, the CDR3 is TGTGCCACCAGCAGAGAAGAGGGAAAGCCCCAGCATTTT.

The rearrangement links TRBV11-2 to TRBJ1-2; a weak D match, TRBD1 (5 bases). The CDR3 contains 15 residues. The ends were cut back, 2 bases at V and 5 bases at J, with 15 bases in the middle. Germline V CDR1 and CDR2: SGHAT, FQNNGV. The DNA for the CDR3 is TGTGCCAGCAGCTTACGGAGTCGGGGGATGTATGGCTACACCTTC. Translated: CASSLRSRGMYGYTF. The variable domain in full, with the rest retrieved from reference TRBV11-2 and TRBJ1-2, is EAGVAQSPRYKIIEKRQSVAFWCNPISGHATLYWYQQILGQGPKLLIQFQNNGVVDDSQLPKDRFSAERLKGVDSTLKIQPAKLEDSAVYLCASSLRSRGMYGYTFGSGTRLTVV.

Only a few counts were recorded for this clone. This sequence joins TRBV6-2 or TRBV6-3 and TRBJ2-2; no definite D call. The V gene's germline CDR1 is MNHEY and CDR2 SVGEGT. CDR3 length: 12 residues. Trimming pared 6 bases from V and 6 bases from J, leaving 8 bases between. Written as DNA, the CDR3 is TGTGCCAGCAGCTTAAACGCCGGGGAGCTGTTTTTT. Encoded protein: CASSLNAGELFF.

The chain combines TRBV20-1 with TRBJ2-1, with unresolved D. V dropped 1 base and J dropped 4 bases, with 2 bases sitting between them. Germline CDR1 and CDR2: DFQATT and SNEGSKA (reference sequence). The CDR3 runs to 11 residues. The DNA of the CDR3 is TGCAGTGCTAGAGTATACAATGAGCAGTTCTTC. It translates to CSARVYNEQFF.

For this clone: The germline gene is not matched at one end of the junction; a read error may be the cause. This chain uses TRBV5-1 with TRBJ2-7, with 7 positions matching TRBD1. The CDR3 covers 13 residues. The germline V gene has CDR1 SGHRS and CDR2 YFSETQ. In nucleotides, the CDR3 is TGCGCCAACAGCTACTCAGACAGGGAGGAGCAGTACTTC. It yields the protein CANSYSDREEQYF. The full variable domain, completed using reference TRBV5-1 and TRBJ2-7, is KAGVTQTPRYLIKTRGQQVTLSCSPISGHRSVSWYQQTPGQGLQFLFEYFSETQRNKGNFPGRFSGRQFSNSRSEMNVSTLELGDSALYLCANSYSDREEQYFGPGTRLTVT.